A single sample gave rise to the 27 T cell receptor beta chains below, sequenced in a study of blood T cell repertoires in COVID-19. The assay was immunoSEQ multiplex PCR, and TCRdb's table has in-frame clones only and misses some. In the table there are a few hundred thousand clones, around 89% of which are singletons. Material for sequencing was PBMCs or T cells enriched from blood (not recorded which). Receptors were obtained from a woman between 40 and 50 years old who had recovered from COVID-19.

The chain couples TRBV15 to TRBJ2-7; a weak D match, TRBD2 (6 bases). Trimming removed 3 bases at V and 0 bases at J, with 6 bases between. Germline CDR1 is LNHNV and CDR2 is YYDKDF (reference sequence). CDR3 size: 13 residues. CDR3 bases: TGTGCCACCAGCAGGGGACTCTCCTACGAGCAGTACTTC. This gives the protein CATSRGLSYEQYF.

V and J are TRBV5-4 and TRBJ2-3; TRBD2 aligns across 16 bases. Germline assignment: CDR1 SGHNT and CDR2 YYREEE (reference sequence). This CDR3 has 18 amino acids. With 0 bases clipped from V and 2 bases from J, the junction kept 3 bases outside the gene matches. The CDR3 protein is CASSLEGLAGGPTDTQYF. The DNA of the CDR3 is TGTGCCAGCAGCTTGGAGGGACTAGCGGGAGGGCCCACAGATACGCAGTATTTT.

CDR3 protein: CASSATSGGLWNEQFF. The CDR3, as DNA: TGTGCCAGCAGTGCGACTAGCGGAGGACTTTGGAATGAGCAGTTCTTC. The chain employs TRBV7-9 and TRBJ2-1, with TRBD2 identical over 9 bases. The CDR3 spans 16 residues. Trimming at V came to 6 bases and at J to 7 bases, leaving 13 bases not matched to a gene. Germline-derived CDR1 and CDR2 are SEHNR and FQNEAQ (reference sequence).

The V gene is TRBV11-3, the J gene TRBJ2-1, with 9 bases aligning to TRBD2. The CDR3 length is 15 residues. Germline lookup yields CDR1 SGHNT and CDR2 YENEEA. Germline trimming cut 5 bases from V and 2 bases from J; bases unmatched to any gene: 4. The CDR3 region is CASSPTSGTYNEQFF. CDR3 nucleotides: TGTGCCAGCAGCCCGACTAGCGGTACCTACAATGAGCAGTTCTTC.

This clone occurred once. The chain recombines TRBV12-3 or TRBV12-4 with TRBJ2-7; no clear D gene. The CDR3 covers 10 residues. V was pared by 5 bases and J by 8 bases, with 7 bases between. The CDR3 region is CASSPKKQYF. CDR3 in DNA: TGTGCCAGCAGTCCTAAGAAGCAGTACTTC.

About this clone: Compared with germline, one end of the junction differs, possibly owing to a read error. The chain uses TRBV12-3 or TRBV12-4 and TRBJ1-2; no clear D gene. The CDR3 loop spans 9 amino acids. The chain's CDR3 is CASSPGGFF. DNA for the CDR3: TGTGCCAGCAGCCCAGGAGGATTCTTC.

This clone was picked up one time. This chain uses TRBV6-6 with TRBJ2-3; 8 bases are shared with TRBD1. Trimming removed 5 bases from V and 10 bases from J; junction bases left unmatched: 14. The CDR3 length is 15 residues. Germline CDR1 is MNHNY and CDR2 is SVGAGI (reference sequence). The CDR3 DNA is TGTGCCAGCAGTCCCCCCGGACAGGGCCTCGAGGCGCAGTATTTT. As protein: CASSPPGQGLEAQYF.

This chain links TRBV4-3 with TRBJ2-3; D is ambiguous. V was cut by 0 bases and J by 5 bases, with 6 bases left in between. From germline, CDR1 is LGHNA and CDR2 YSLEER. This CDR3 has 13 residues. As DNA, the CDR3 is TGCGCCAGCAGCCAAGATGTCCGAGATACGCAGTATTTT. Its translation is CASSQDVRDTQYF.

The chain combines TRBV6-2 or TRBV6-3 with TRBJ1-5; D is unresolved. This CDR3 has 13 residues. From germline, CDR1 is MNHEY and CDR2 SVGEGT. Trimming removed 4 bases from V and 7 bases from J, with 11 bases in between. CDR3 in DNA: TGTGCCAGCAGTTTCCCTGCCGGGCAGCCCCAGCATTTT. It specifies CASSFPAGQPQHF.

About this clone: The same CDR3 also results from other DNA sequences found in this sample. V and J are TRBV18 and TRBJ2-1; D remains ambiguous. Germline V lookup: CDR1 KGHSH, CDR2 LQKENI. V lost 3 bases to trimming and J lost 10 bases, with 10 bases between them. This CDR3 is built from 12 residues. The CDR3 DNA reads TGTGCCAGCTCACCCGGTGGTTCAGAGCAGTTCTTC. Residues: CASSPGGSEQFF.

This clone appeared once. The V gene is TRBV27, the J gene TRBJ1-2, with D tentatively TRBD1 (6 bases). CDR1 is MNHEY and CDR2 is SMNVEV in the germline V gene (reference sequence). The CDR3 extends over 21 amino acids. V shed 5 bases and J shed 0 bases, with 31 bases lying between them. CDR3 DNA: TGTGCCAGCAGTCCCACTCCCCTTAGGGGGACACAAAAAACGGCTAACTATGGCTACACCTTC. Its protein is CASSPTPLRGTQKTANYGYTF.

This clone has only one observation. The chain is built from TRBV5-4 and TRBJ1-5, with 7 bases aligning to TRBD1. V lost 5 bases to trimming and J lost 7 bases; unmatched junction nucleotides: 6. The CDR3 has 13 amino acids. The germline V gene encodes CDR1 SGHNT and CDR2 YYREEE (reference sequence). This CDR3 reads CASSQDRAQPQHF. CDR3 coding DNA: TGTGCCAGCAGTCAAGACAGGGCACAGCCCCAGCATTTT.

J is TRBJ1-4 and V is TRBV10-3, with 8 bases matching TRBD1. J gave up 0 bases and V 9 bases, and 0 bases lay outside the gene matches. The CDR3 length is 13 residues. Germline V gene data show CDR1 as ENHRY and CDR2 as SYGVKD. CDR3 in DNA: TGTGCCATACAGGGGGCAACTAATGAAAAACTGTTTTTT. Amino acids: CAIQGATNEKLFF.

This clone showed up just once. The CDR3 region is CASKLQGHEQFF. CDR3 DNA: TGTGCCAGCAAGTTACAGGGACATGAGCAGTTCTTC. This chain links TRBV2 with TRBJ2-1; D perhaps matches TRBD1 (6 bases). V was trimmed by 7 bases and J by 8 bases, leaving 12 bases between them. The germline gives CDR1 SNHLY, CDR2 FYNNEI. The CDR3 loop spans 12 amino acids.

The chain employs TRBV18 and TRBJ1-3; TRBD1 is a possible D gene (5 bases). This CDR3 region has 15 residues. CDR1 KGHSH and CDR2 LQKENI come from the germline V gene. V shed 4 bases and J shed 5 bases, with 15 bases lying between them. CDR3 DNA sequence: TGTGCCAGCTCACAACTGGACACAAGAAGAAACACCATATATTTT. Protein: CASSQLDTRRNTIYF.

This chain connects TRBV5-6 to TRBJ1-1; weak D call: TRBD1 (6 bases). The germline V gene encodes CDR1 SGHDT and CDR2 YYEEEE. CDR3 length: 17 residues. Deletions cut 2 bases from V and 0 bases from J, with 17 bases between. The CDR3 sequence: CASSLKGHRLMNTEAFF. The CDR3 nucleotides read TGTGCCAGCAGCTTAAAGGGACATAGGTTAATGAACACTGAAGCTTTCTTT. Together with reference TRBV5-6 and TRBJ1-1, the CDR3 gives the full variable domain: DAGVTQSPTHLIKTRGQQVTLRCSPKSGHDTVSWYQQALGQGPQFIFQYYEEEERQRGNFPDRFSGHQFPNYSSELNVNALLLGDSALYLCASSLKGHRLMNTEAFFGQGTRLTVV.

The chain links TRBV7-8 to TRBJ2-7; TRBD1 agrees at 11 bases. The germline V gene has CDR1 SGHVS and CDR2 FQNEAQ. Trimming at V came to 5 bases and at J to 6 bases, leaving 6 bases not matched to a gene. The CDR3 consists of 14 residues. CDR3 sequence (DNA): TGTGCCAGCAGCCGAGGGGGGACAGGGGGCGAGCAGTACTTC. Translating gives CASSRGGTGGEQYF.

This clone was counted a few times. The chain carries TRBV28 and TRBJ2-7; no clear D. The CDR3 is 12 residues long. Germline V gene data show CDR1 as MDHEN and CDR2 as SYDVKM. Trimming removed 3 bases from V and 3 bases from J, with 6 bases in between. The CDR3 nucleotides are TGTGCCAGCAGTTTTCAGAACTACGAGCAGTACTTC. The encoded protein is CASSFQNYEQYF. The variable domain in full, with the rest retrieved from reference TRBV28 and TRBJ2-7, is DVKVTQSSRYLVKRTGEKVFLECVQDMDHENMFWYRQDPGLGLRLIYFSYDVKMKEKGDIPEGYSVSREKKERFSLILESASTNQTSMYLCASSFQNYEQYFGPGTRLTVT.

The rearrangement uses TRBV5-5 and TRBJ2-2; TRBD2 aligns across 10 bases. The J segment lost 0 bases and the V segment lost 4 bases, leaving 6 bases of the junction unmatched. Germline CDR1 is SGHKS and CDR2 is YYEKEE (reference sequence). The length of the CDR3 is 17 residues. CDR3 coding DNA: TGTGCCAGCAGCCCGAAGGGACTAGCGCCGAACACCGGGGAGCTGTTTTTT. It yields the protein CASSPKGLAPNTGELFF.

This clone was observed a few times. The gene calls are TRBV19 and TRBJ1-1; 7 bases align to TRBD1. Trimming removed 9 bases from V and 0 bases from J; junction bases left unmatched: 10. Germline CDR1 reads LNHDA; CDR2 reads SQIVND (reference sequence). The CDR3 is 15 amino acids. CDR3 region: CASRGTDTVNTEAFF. As DNA, the CDR3 is TGTGCCAGCCGTGGGACAGATACGGTGAACACTGAAGCTTTCTTT.

The V call is TRBV5-1, the J call TRBJ2-3; a weak D match, TRBD1 (6 bases). The CDR3 is 14 amino acids. V dropped 5 bases and J dropped 0 bases, with 10 bases sitting between them. Germline CDR1 is SGHRS and CDR2 is YFSETQ. Written as DNA, the CDR3 is TGCGCCAGCAGGGGGGCCGTTAGCACAGATACGCAGTATTTT. It encodes CASRGAVSTDTQYF.

The chain uses TRBV4-3 and TRBJ1-3; 12 bases align to TRBD1. Germline values: CDR1 LGHNA, CDR2 YSLEER. The CDR3 contains 22 residues. With V trimmed by 0 bases and J by 0 bases, 15 bases remained unmatched. CDR3 loop: CASSQDIGVGTGGQISGNTIYF. CDR3 in DNA: TGCGCCAGCAGCCAAGATATCGGGGTCGGGACAGGGGGCCAAATCTCTGGAAACACCATATATTTT.

The chain employs TRBV29-1 and TRBJ2-5, with 7 bases fitting TRBD1. Germline lookup yields CDR1 SQVTM and CDR2 ANQGSEA. This CDR3 has 14 amino acids. V shed 1 base and J 4 bases; nucleotides not matched to a gene: 6. In nucleotides, the CDR3 is TGCAGCGTTGAAGGGCTGGGACAGTCAGAGACCCAGTACTTC. It encodes CSVEGLGQSETQYF.

The chain joins TRBV11-3 to TRBJ2-7; the D gene is possibly TRBD2 (6 bases). In germline, CDR1 is SGHNT, CDR2 YENEEA. V lost 2 bases to trimming and J lost 3 bases, with 17 bases between them. The CDR3 length is 16 residues. The CDR3 coding sequence is TGTGCCAGCAGCTTAAAACTGGGGTCGGGGGTCTACGAGCAGTACTTC. Residues: CASSLKLGSGVYEQYF.

The rearrangement links TRBV20-1 to TRBJ2-2; 8 positions match TRBD2. The CDR3 sequence is 15 residues long. The J segment lost 7 bases and the V segment lost 3 bases, leaving 10 bases of the junction unmatched. Germline V gene sequence: CDR1 DFQATT, CDR2 SNEGSKA (reference sequence). The CDR3 nucleotides read TGCAGTGCTAGTCTGGCGGGAGGCCAGGGCGGGGAGCTGTTTTTT. Its protein product is CSASLAGGQGGELFF.

The CDR3, as DNA: TGCGCCAGCAGCTTACGTACAGTAACTTCGAACACTGAAGCTTTCTTT. Translating it yields CASSLRTVTSNTEAFF. This rearrangement joins TRBV5-1 to TRBJ1-1; D gene ambiguous. Trimming took off 2 bases at V and 1 base at J, with 15 bases between the two ends. The CDR3 has 16 residues. Germline CDR1 and CDR2: SGHRS and YFSETQ.

The J gene is TRBJ1-6, the V gene TRBV11-3; no clear D gene. Germline CDR1 SGHNT, CDR2 YENEEA. The CDR3 totals 13 residues. V lost 3 bases and J lost 5, with 5 bases in between. The CDR3 sequence: CASSFHNNSPLHF. CDR3 in DNA: TGTGCCAGCAGCTTTCACAATAATTCACCCCTCCACTTT.